The 18 T cell receptor beta chains given below trace back to one sample, sequenced in a study of T cell responses to AZD1222 COVID-19 vaccine. Only in-frame clones appear in the TCRdb table, and some are missing; sequencing was by immunoSEQ multiplex PCR. The sample data list about 140,000 clones. Sequenced: peripheral blood. The receptors derive from an adult in good health.

The chain recombines TRBV7-9 with TRBJ1-2; 8 positions agree with TRBD1. J gave up 4 bases and V 4 bases, and 5 bases lay outside the gene matches. Germline-derived CDR1 and CDR2 are SEHNR and FQNEAQ (reference sequence). This CDR3 is 14 amino acids long. CDR3 protein: CASSWDRFGYGYTF. The CDR3 bases are TGTGCCAGCAGCTGGGACAGGTTTGGCTATGGCTACACCTTC.

The chain is built from TRBV24-1 and TRBJ1-5, with 8 positions matching TRBD1. Trimming removed 5 bases from V and 7 bases from J; junction bases left unmatched: 6. This CDR3 comprises 14 residues. The germline V gene encodes CDR1 KGHDR and CDR2 SFDVKD. Written as DNA, the CDR3 is TGTGCCACCAGTGGGCAGGGGGCGCGGCAGCCCCAGCATTTT. Its protein is CATSGQGARQPQHF.

The chain is built from TRBV7-9 and TRBJ1-2; D not resolved. There are 15 residues in the CDR3. Germline loops: CDR1 SEHNR, CDR2 FQNEAQ (reference sequence). V lost 5 bases, J lost 4 bases, and 17 bases lay in between. In DNA form, the CDR3 reads TGTGCCAGCAGCCCAGGTAGAGTCGGTGGCTATGGCTACACCTTC. It codes for CASSPGRVGGYGYTF.

V and J are TRBV4-1 and TRBJ1-3; no clear D gene. Trimming cost V 4 bases and J 4 bases, with 17 bases left between them. The CDR3 has 16 amino acids. CDR1 and CDR2 from the germline V gene are MGHRA and YSYEKL. The chain's CDR3 is CASSLALTEEGNTIYF. CDR3 bases: TGCGCCAGCAGCCTAGCACTCACAGAGGAAGGAAACACCATATATTTT.

The rearrangement links TRBV6-1 to TRBJ1-4; TRBD1 matches at 8 bases. The CDR3 contains 14 residues. The V and J ends lost 7 bases and 6 bases, in that order; junction bases with no gene match: 7. Germline assignment: CDR1 MNHNS and CDR2 SASEGT. CDR3 sequence: CASNKQGEHEKLFF. In nucleotides, the CDR3 is TGTGCCAGCAATAAACAGGGGGAACATGAAAAACTGTTTTTT.

This chain uses TRBV12-5 with TRBJ2-3; no definite D call. The CDR3 is made up of 12 amino acids. Trimming left V 7 bases short and J 1 base short, with 6 bases between. CDR1 and CDR2 from the germline V gene are LGHNT and FRNRAP. Written as DNA, the CDR3 is TGTGCTAGTGCCCGGGGCACAGATACGCAGTATTTT. This sequence encodes CASARGTDTQYF.

The chain employs TRBV30 and TRBJ1-6; D ambiguous. In germline, CDR1 is GTSNPN, CDR2 SVGIG (reference sequence). Trimming removed 0 bases at V and 7 bases at J, with 10 bases between. The CDR3 runs 14 residues. This chain's CDR3 is CAWSVRGANSPLHF. The CDR3 DNA reads TGTGCCTGGAGTGTAAGAGGCGCAAATTCACCCCTCCACTTT.

As concerns this clone: Other DNA sequences within the sample encode an identical CDR3. This sequence joins TRBV18 and TRBJ1-1, with D possibly being TRBD1 (6 bases). V lost 3 bases and J lost 0, with 8 bases in between. Germline values: CDR1 KGHSH, CDR2 LQKENI. The CDR3 contains 14 residues. The CDR3 here is CASSPGGLNTEAFF. CDR3 nucleotide sequence: TGTGCCAGCTCACCCGGGGGCTTGAACACTGAAGCTTTCTTT.

The rearrangement joins TRBV7-2 to TRBJ1-1; unclear D gene. This CDR3 is built from 13 residues. Trimming left V 5 bases short and J 2 bases short, with 9 bases between. CDR1 is SGHTA and CDR2 is FQGNSA in the germline V gene. The CDR3: CASSTGLNTEAFF. The CDR3 coding sequence is TGTGCCAGCAGCACTGGTTTAAACACTGAAGCTTTCTTT.

V gene TRBV19 combines with J gene TRBJ2-2; 9 positions match TRBD1. The germline V gene encodes CDR1 LNHDA and CDR2 SQIVND (reference sequence). The CDR3 covers 17 residues. J lost 6 bases, V lost 6 bases, and 14 bases had no gene match. The CDR3 nucleotides read TGTGCCAGTAGCAATCCTTACAGGGGGCGACTTCCCGGGGAGCTGTTTTTT. It codes for CASSNPYRGRLPGELFF.

The rearrangement uses TRBV24-1 and TRBJ2-5, with a tentative D call TRBD1 (5 bases). There are 14 residues in the CDR3. V dropped 5 bases and J dropped 5 bases, with 14 bases sitting between them. Germline lookup yields CDR1 KGHDR and CDR2 SFDVKD. CDR3 sequence (DNA): TGTGCCACCAGTGGCTCTCCAGGGTGGGAGACCCAGTACTTC. It encodes CATSGSPGWETQYF.

The rearrangement uses TRBV11-3 and TRBJ2-1, with 13 bases lining up with TRBD2. Germline values: CDR1 SGHNT, CDR2 YENEEA. The trim removed 5 bases at V and 7 bases at J, leaving 5 bases unmatched. This CDR3 spans 15 amino acids. CDR3 loop: CASSPGLAGDNEQFF. Written as DNA, the CDR3 is TGTGCCAGCAGCCCTGGACTAGCGGGGGATAATGAGCAGTTCTTC.

The J gene is TRBJ1-5, the V gene TRBV6-2 or TRBV6-3; possibly TRBD1 for D (6 bases). Between the trimmed V and J ends, which lost 0 bases and 6 bases, there was a span of 18 bases. This CDR3 has 17 residues. Germline lookup yields CDR1 MNHEY and CDR2 SVGEGT. CDR3 sequence: CASSYSGGPVFIQPQHF. CDR3 DNA sequence: TGTGCCAGCAGTTACTCGGGGGGGCCCGTATTCATTCAGCCCCAGCATTTT.

V gene TRBV10-3 combines with J gene TRBJ1-2, with 7 bases matching TRBD1. Germline trimming cut 3 bases from V and 8 bases from J; bases unmatched to any gene: 9. The CDR3 runs to 14 residues. Germline CDR1 and CDR2: ENHRY and SYGVKD. The CDR3 region is CAISEEQGLGGYTF. The CDR3 region has the DNA TGTGCCATCAGTGAAGAACAGGGGCTTGGCGGCTACACCTTC.

To note about this clone: Compared with germline, one end of the junction differs, possibly owing to a read error. The J gene is TRBJ2-1, the V gene TRBV30, with D tentatively TRBD2 (6 bases). Germline values: CDR1 GTSNPN, CDR2 SVGIG (reference sequence). The length of the CDR3 is 15 residues. The CDR3 DNA is TGTGCCTGGGGGATTAGGACTAATTGGTACAGTGAGCAGTTCTTC. Its translation: CAWGIRTNWYSEQFF. Combining the CDR3 with reference TRBV30 and TRBJ2-1 gives the whole variable domain SQTIHQWPATLVQPVGSPLSLECTVEGTSNPNLYWYRQAAGRGLQLLFYSVGIGQISSEVPQNLSASRPQDRQFILSSKKLLLSDSGFYLCAWGIRTNWYSEQFFGPGTRLTVL.

The V gene is TRBV28, the J gene TRBJ1-2; no clear D gene. V lost 6 bases to trimming and J lost 8 bases, with 7 bases between them. The germline V gene has CDR1 MDHEN and CDR2 SYDVKM. The CDR3 is made up of 10 amino acids. CDR3 loop: CASSSIGYTF. As DNA, the CDR3 is TGTGCCAGCAGCTCAATCGGCTACACCTTC.

This chain uses TRBV10-3 with TRBJ1-5; D gene uncertain. From germline, CDR1 is ENHRY and CDR2 SYGVKD. The CDR3 loop spans 12 amino acids. V was cut by 2 bases and J by 4 bases, with 3 bases left in between. CDR3 region: CAISEGNQPQHF. The DNA for the CDR3 is TGTGCCATCAGTGAGGGGAATCAGCCCCAGCATTTT.

This chain links TRBV6-5 with TRBJ1-2; maybe TRBD1 (5 bases). CDR1 is MNHEY, CDR2 SVGAGI, per germline. The CDR3 totals 14 residues. The V end was cut by 2 bases, the J end by 4 bases, with 11 bases between. The CDR3 sequence: CASSYGARTYGYTF. The CDR3 region has the DNA TGTGCCAGCAGTTACGGGGCGCGCACCTATGGCTACACCTTC.